These 14 T cell receptor beta chains were all obtained from the same sample, sequenced in a study of blood T cell repertoires in COVID-19. The protocol was immunoSEQ multiplex PCR, while the TCRdb copy is restricted to in-frame clones and leaves out a portion. Altogether 20,000 or so clones are present, more than 70% being singletons, with the ten largest covering approximately 5.9%. Sequenced material: peripheral blood. The receptors derive from a human donor in a cohort sampled during active COVID-19.

The CDR3 region has the DNA TGTGCCATCAGTGAGATCGAGGAGGGGAGAGCTTTCTTT. Translating it yields CAISEIEEGRAFF. The chain recombines TRBV10-3 with TRBJ1-1; D might be TRBD1 (5 bases). Trimming left V 2 bases short and J 10 bases short, with 14 bases between. Germline V lookup: CDR1 ENHRY, CDR2 SYGVKD. The CDR3 runs to 13 residues.

The chain uses TRBV6-6 and TRBJ2-7, with D maybe TRBD2 (6 bases). V lost 11 bases to trimming and J lost 2 bases, with 10 bases between them. CDR3 length: 11 residues. Germline V gene sequence: CDR1 MNHNY, CDR2 SVGAGI (reference sequence). CDR3 nucleotides: TGTGCCCACGGGACTCCCTACGAGCAGTACTTC. Its translation is CAHGTPYEQYF.

A single count supports this clone. Different DNA sequences within this sample yield the same CDR3. The rearrangement joins TRBV5-6 to TRBJ2-7, with D perhaps TRBD1 (5 bases). Per germline, CDR1 SGHDT and CDR2 YYEEEE. The CDR3 has 14 residues. Trimming shortened V by 2 bases and J by 7 bases, and 16 bases separated the two germline ends. As DNA, the CDR3 is TGTGCCAGCAGCTTCGTAGGCCAGGGTAGAGAGCAGTACTTC. Protein sequence: CASSFVGQGREQYF.

V is TRBV9 and J is TRBJ2-7; 11 bases match TRBD2. The V gene end was trimmed by 3 bases and the J gene end by 0 bases; junction bases not matched to a gene: 8. This CDR3 spans 17 amino acids. CDR1 and CDR2 (germline): SGDLS, YYNGEE. The CDR3 spells CASSEGDGLAGSYEQYF. The CDR3 bases are TGTGCCAGCAGCGAGGGGGACGGACTAGCGGGCTCCTACGAGCAGTACTTC.

The chain recombines TRBV4-2 with TRBJ1-3, with D perhaps matching TRBD1 (5 bases). The germline gives CDR1 LGHNA, CDR2 YNFKEQ. Trimming left V 5 bases short and J 1 base short, with 9 bases between. The CDR3 has 14 residues. CDR3 nucleotides: TGTGCCAGCAGCGGAAGGGGATCTGGAAACACCATATATTTT. This translates into CASSGRGSGNTIYF.

This chain links TRBV5-1 with TRBJ1-5; 8 bases fit TRBD1. J gave up 1 base and V 4 bases, and 4 bases lay outside the gene matches. Germline V lookup: CDR1 SGHRS, CDR2 YFSETQ. The CDR3 has 15 amino acids. CDR3 sequence (DNA): TGCGCCAGCAGCCCAGGGGGCACGAGCAATCAGCCCCAGCATTTT. Its translation: CASSPGGTSNQPQHF.

The chain employs TRBV5-4 and TRBJ2-3; weak D call: TRBD2 (7 bases). Per the germline V gene, CDR1 is SGHNT and CDR2 is YYREEE (reference sequence). The CDR3 is made up of 16 amino acids. The CDR3 protein is CACLEGGQLDWGAQYF. The DNA of the CDR3 is TGTGCTTGCTTGGAGGGGGGGCAGCTCGATTGGGGTGCGCAGTATTTT. Full variable domain (outside the CDR3, taken from reference TRBV5-4 and TRBJ2-3): ETGVTQSPTHLIKTRGQQVTLRCSSQSGHNTVSWYQQALGQGPQFIFQYYREEENGRGNFPPRFSGLQFPNYSSELNVNALELDDSALYLCACLEGGQLDWGAQYFGPGTRLTVL.

This clone was recorded once. V and J are TRBV3-1 (or the pseudogene TRBV3-2) and TRBJ2-1; 8 bases match TRBD2. Germline CDR1 LGHDT, CDR2 YNNKEL (reference sequence). There are 15 residues in the CDR3. Trimming took 4 bases from V and 8 from J; bases not matched to a gene: 10. As DNA, the CDR3 is TGTGCCAGCAGCCCCAGGGCGGGAGGCTCCGATGAGCAGTTCTTC. Its translation: CASSPRAGGSDEQFF.

This chain links TRBV5-1 with TRBJ1-4; 12 nucleotides agree with TRBD1. V lost 0 bases, J lost 8 bases, and 2 bases stayed unmatched. CDR3 length: 15 residues. Germline values: CDR1 SGHRS, CDR2 YFSETQ. The CDR3: CASSLDGTGGEKLFF. The DNA of the CDR3 is TGCGCCAGCAGCTTGGACGGGACAGGGGGCGAAAAACTGTTTTTT.

The chain couples TRBV19 to TRBJ1-1; weak D call: TRBD1 (6 bases). Germline V gene lookup returns CDR1 LNHDA and CDR2 SQIVND (reference sequence). V lost 0 bases to trimming and J lost 4 bases, with 12 bases between them. The CDR3 is made up of 15 amino acids. For the CDR3, the DNA is TGTGCCAGTAGTATAGACCCCACAGGGTTCACTGAAGCTTTCTTT. Amino acid sequence: CASSIDPTGFTEAFF.

The V and J genes are TRBV28 and TRBJ1-1, with a tentative D call TRBD1 (6 bases). Trimming removed 6 bases at V and 11 bases at J, with 22 bases between. There are 14 residues in the CDR3. CDR1 is MDHEN and CDR2 is SYDVKM in the germline V gene. CDR3 sequence (DNA): TGTGCCAGCAGATTACAAAGGGCCGGACAGTTTGCTTTCTTT. Its translation: CASRLQRAGQFAFF. Filled out from reference TRBV28 and TRBJ1-1, the complete variable domain reads DVKVTQSSRYLVKRTGEKVFLECVQDMDHENMFWYRQDPGLGLRLIYFSYDVKMKEKGDIPEGYSVSREKKERFSLILESASTNQTSMYLCASRLQRAGQFAFFGQGTRLTVV.

V usage is TRBV5-4 and J usage is TRBJ2-2; D not certain. V lost 4 bases, J lost 5 bases, and 6 bases lay in between. This CDR3 contains 12 residues. Germline V CDR1 and CDR2: SGHNT, YYREEE (reference sequence). Here the CDR3 reads CASSPTTGELFF. DNA of the CDR3: TGTGCCAGCAGCCCGACAACCGGGGAGCTGTTTTTT.

The chain employs TRBV5-4 and TRBJ2-5, with TRBD1 identical over 7 bases. CDR3 length equals 17 residues. Trimming at V came to 1 base and at J to 2 bases, leaving 11 bases not matched to a gene. Germline V CDR1 and CDR2: SGHNT, YYREEE (reference sequence). In nucleotides, the CDR3 is TGTGCCAGCAGCTTGCACATAGGGACAGTCCGGCAAGAGACCCAGTACTTC. This gives the protein CASSLHIGTVRQETQYF. The full variable domain, with the rest looked up from reference TRBV5-4 and TRBJ2-5, is ETGVTQSPTHLIKTRGQQVTLRCSSQSGHNTVSWYQQALGQGPQFIFQYYREEENGRGNFPPRFSGLQFPNYSSELNVNALELDDSALYLCASSLHIGTVRQETQYFGPGTRLLVL.

The chain combines TRBV7-2 with TRBJ1-4, with 7 bases identical to TRBD1. Germline values: CDR1 SGHTA, CDR2 FQGNSA. J lost 5 bases, V lost 0 bases, and 0 bases had no gene match. The CDR3 spans 14 residues. CDR3 in amino acids: CASSLATGNEKLFF. The DNA of the CDR3 is TGTGCCAGCAGCTTAGCGACAGGGAATGAAAAACTGTTTTTT. Full variable domain (missing parts from reference TRBV7-2 and TRBJ1-4): GAGVSQSPSNKVTEKGKDVELRCDPISGHTALYWYRQSLGQGLEFLIYFQGNSAPDKSGLPSDRFSAERTGGSVSTLTIQRTQQEDSAVYLCASSLATGNEKLFFGSGTQLSVL.